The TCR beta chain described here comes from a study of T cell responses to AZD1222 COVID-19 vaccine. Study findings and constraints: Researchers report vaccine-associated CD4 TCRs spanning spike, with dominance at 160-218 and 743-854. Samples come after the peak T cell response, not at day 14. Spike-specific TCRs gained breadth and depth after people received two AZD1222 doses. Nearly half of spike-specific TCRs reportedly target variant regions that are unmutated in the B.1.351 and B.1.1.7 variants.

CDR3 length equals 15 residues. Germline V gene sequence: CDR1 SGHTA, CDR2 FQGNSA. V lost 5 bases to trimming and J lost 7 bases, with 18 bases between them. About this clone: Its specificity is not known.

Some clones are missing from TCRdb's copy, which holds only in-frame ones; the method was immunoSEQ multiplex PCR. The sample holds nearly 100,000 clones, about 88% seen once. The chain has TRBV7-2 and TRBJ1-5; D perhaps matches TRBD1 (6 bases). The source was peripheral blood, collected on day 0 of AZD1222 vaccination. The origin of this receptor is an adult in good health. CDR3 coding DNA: TGTGCCAGCAGCCCTTGGGGGGCCCTCTTCCAGCCCCAGCATTTT. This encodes CASSPWGALFQPQHF.